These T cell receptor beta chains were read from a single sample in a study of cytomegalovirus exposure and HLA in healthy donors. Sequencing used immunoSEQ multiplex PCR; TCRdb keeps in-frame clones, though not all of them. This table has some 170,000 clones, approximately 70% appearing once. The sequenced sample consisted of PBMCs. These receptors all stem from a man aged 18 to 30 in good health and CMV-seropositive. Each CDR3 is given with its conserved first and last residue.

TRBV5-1	CASRDRGQETQYF
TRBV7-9	CASSLSSRGRLNTEAFF
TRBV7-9	CASTNQLAVNTDTQYF
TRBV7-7	CASSLEVAGTVNTEAFF
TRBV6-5	CASIEQNTDTQYF
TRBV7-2	CASSVSGRAGNNEQFF
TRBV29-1	CSAAGGDGYTF
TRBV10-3	CAILGERDMAEAFF
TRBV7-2	CASSRPGSYYGYTF
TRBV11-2	CASSYGGSTGELFF
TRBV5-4	CASSPAGVPEAFF
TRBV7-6	CASNPGLAGGHNEQFF
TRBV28	CASSFPSGAGELFF
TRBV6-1	CASSEQGWDEQFF
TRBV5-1	CASSLGTGVDTIYF
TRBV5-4	CASSLEGLAANVLTF